These T cell receptor beta chains were read from a single sample in a study of PD-1 blockade in mismatch repair-deficient tumors. The method was immunoSEQ multiplex PCR; TCRdb's version includes in-frame clones alone and lacks a portion of them. The profile shows fewer than 60,000 clones, over 60% of them singletons. The material was PBMCs, obtained before pembrolizumab treatment. Receptors were obtained from an adult with mismatch repair-deficient cancer. Each CDR3 is given with its conserved first and last residue. A D gene is named only where the DNA matches it firmly. Clone sizes are given selectively: once, few, many, or a class where the clone is expanded.

TRBV7-9,NA,TRBD1,TRBJ2-5,TGTGCCAGCAGCTTAGAGACAGGGGGCTCGGAGACCCAGTACTTC,CASSLETGGSETQYF
TRBV6-1,NA,NA,TRBJ1-2,TGTGCCAGCAGTGAAAATCACCCCGGGGACGTAGGCTATGGCTACACCTTC,CASSENHPGDVGYGYTF
TRBV6-6,NA,NA,TRBJ2-5,TGTGCCAGCAGTTGGGCTTTCAGGAATACGCAAGAGACCCAGTACTTC,CASSWAFRNTQETQYF
TRBV7-9,NA,TRBD1,TRBJ2-1,TGTGCCAGCAGCCCGAAAGGACAGGGGCGACTCGCGGAGCAGTTCTTC,CASSPKGQGRLAEQFF
TRBV27,NA,TRBD2,TRBJ2-3,TGTGCCAGCACCCCGGGCGGGAGGGCACAAGATACGCAGTATTTT,CASTPGGRAQDTQYF
TRBV6-1,NA,NA,TRBJ2-1,TGTGCCAGCAGTGAAGCCGGGAGCTCCTACAATGAGCAGTTCTTC,CASSEAGSSYNEQFF
TRBV6-1,NA,NA,TRBJ2-5,TGTGCCAGCGTTAGAGGATCGGAAGAGACCCAGTACTTC,CASVRGSEETQYF
TRBV5-4,NA,TRBD2,TRBJ2-4,TGTGCCAGCCAGCGGGAAGGGACCCTCATTCAGTACTTC,CASQREGTLIQYF
TRBV27,NA,TRBD2,TRBJ2-1,TGTGCCAGCAGTCCCCAACTAGCGGGAAGAAATGAGCAGTTCTTC,CASSPQLAGRNEQFF
TRBV11-2,NA,TRBD2,TRBJ2-5,TGTGCCAGCAGCCCCCCCGGGACTAGCGGGGTTGGAGAGACCCAGTACTTC,CASSPPGTSGVGETQYF
TRBV7-2,few,NA,TRBJ2-1,TGTGCCAGCAGCTCGGGGTCCTACAATGAGCAGTTCTTC,CASSSGSYNEQFF
TRBV18,NA,NA,TRBJ2-3,TGTGCCAGCTCACCACCCTCGCGGGGTACAGATACGCAGTATTTT,CASSPPSRGTDTQYF
TRBV30,NA,NA,TRBJ1-5,TGTGCCTGGAGTCCCGGATGGGCGGATCAGCCCCAGCATTTT,CAWSPGWADQPQHF
TRBV6-5,once,NA,TRBJ2-3,TGTGCCAGCAGTTACGGGAGTGCAGCGGCGCAGTATTTT,CASSYGSAAAQYF
TRBV19,NA,NA,TRBJ2-1,TGTGCCAGTAGTAGCGCAGTTGAGCAGTTCTTC,CASSSAVEQFF
TRBV11-3,NA,NA,TRBJ2-3,TGTGCCAGCAGCTTGCAGCGGGATACGCAGTATTTT,CASSLQRDTQYF
TRBV2,NA,TRBD2,TRBJ2-3,TGTGCCAGCAGTGATTTGGCTAGCGGGACTGAAGATACGCAGTATTTT,CASSDLASGTEDTQYF
TRBV5-1,NA,NA,TRBJ1-1,TGCGCCAGCAAGGGGGGGGGCCGCACTGAAGCTTTCTTT,CASKGGGRTEAFF
TRBV5-1,NA,NA,TRBJ2-7,TGCGCCAGCAGCCCTCAGGGGGGGCAGTTCACCTACGAGCAGTACTTC,CASSPQGGQFTYEQYF
TRBV5-1,NA,NA,TRBJ1-1,TGCGCCAGCAGCCCGGGGACCGTATCTACTGAAGCTTTCTTT,CASSPGTVSTEAFF
TRBV5-6,NA,TRBD1,TRBJ2-1,TGTGCCAGCAGCTTCACGAGGGGGCCCTACAATGAGCAGTTCTTC,CASSFTRGPYNEQFF
TRBV11-3,NA,NA,TRBJ1-1,TGTGCCAGCAGCAGAGGCACTGAAGCTTTCTTT,CASSRGTEAFF
TRBV27,NA,TRBD1,TRBJ2-5,TGTGCCAGCAGTTTGGGGCAGGGGGCGAGAGAGACCCAGTACTTC,CASSLGQGARETQYF
TRBV29-1,NA,NA,TRBJ2-2,TGCAGCGTTGTAGCGGATGCTACCGGGGAGCTGTTTTTT,CSVVADATGELFF
TRBV29-1,NA,NA,TRBJ2-7,TGCAGCGTTGAAGCCCCCAGGGGAAGCTCCTACGAGCAGTACTTC,CSVEAPRGSSYEQYF